The present T cell receptor beta chain was sequenced within a study of blood T cell repertoires in COVID-19. Study summary: Sites across the United States, Italy and Spain contributed samples from acute and convalescent COVID-19. The analysed material was cDNA or gDNA that came from T cells, B-cell-depleted T cells, or PBMCs.

From germline, CDR1 is SGHTA and CDR2 FQGTGA. Trimming took off 5 bases at V and 5 bases at J, with 12 bases between the two ends. The CDR3 is 13 residues long. As handled by the study authors: Scientists estimated how many nucleated cells there were by amplifying reference gene primers. Sequencing was performed with immunoSEQ multiplex PCR; in TCRdb, only in-frame clones are kept and a portion is missing. Clone size and the V and J calls come from that table; the DNA yielded D and trimming. The sample carries around 400,000 clones, 89% recorded once. This clonotype was obtained from a man in his forties with acute or convalescent COVID-19. The sequenced sample consisted of peripheral blood. The chain combines TRBV7-3 with TRBJ1-1; possibly TRBD1 for D (5 bases). CDR3 DNA sequence: TGTGCCAGCAGCCGGACGGGGGGTACTGAAGCTTTCTTT. It translates to CASSRTGGTEAFF.